Below are 20 T cell receptor beta chains sequenced from a single sample in a study of T cell changes during pregnancy in multiple sclerosis. Repertoires were generated with immunoSEQ multiplex PCR, while TCRdb's copy carries only in-frame clones and drops some. The data show tens of thousands of clones, 92% seen once. The sample was peripheral blood, taken in the second trimester of pregnancy. These receptors were taken from a female donor with multiple sclerosis, enrolled in a pregnancy study.

This clone was counted a single time. The V call is TRBV9, the J call TRBJ1-2, with 7 nucleotides matching TRBD1. CDR3 length: 17 amino acids. CDR1 and CDR2 (germline): SGDLS, YYNGEE. Trimming cost V 3 bases and J 5 bases; bases outside gene matches: 16. The DNA of the CDR3 is TGTGCCAGCAGCGGCGCCGAAGGAAGGGACAGACGTTATGGCTACACCTTC. Amino acid sequence: CASSGAEGRDRRYGYTF.

The chain's CDR3 is CASSPRGGTGGNEQFF. The CDR3, as DNA: TGTGCCAGCAGCCCCCGAGGAGGGACAGGTGGTAATGAGCAGTTCTTC. The chain joins TRBV14 to TRBJ2-1, with 8 bases matching TRBD1. Trimming took 4 bases from V and 7 from J; bases not matched to a gene: 12. CDR3 length: 16 residues. The germline gives CDR1 SGHDN, CDR2 FVKESK.

CDR3: CASSLGRESHEQYF. The CDR3 DNA follows: TGTGCCAGCAGCTTGGGGCGGGAGAGCCACGAGCAGTACTTC. The V call is TRBV11-3, the J call TRBJ2-7; 7 bases align to TRBD2. With V trimmed by 3 bases and J by 5 bases, 7 bases remained unmatched. The CDR3 is 14 amino acids. CDR1 is SGHNT, CDR2 YENEEA, per germline.

The chain employs TRBV7-2 and TRBJ2-5, with TRBD2 matching over 8 bases. This CDR3 has 13 amino acids. J gave up 5 bases and V 5 bases, and 4 bases lay outside the gene matches. Looked up from germline, CDR1 is SGHTA and CDR2 is FQGNSA. CDR3 sequence reads: CASSRQRGETQYF. For the CDR3, the DNA is TGTGCCAGCAGCCGACAGCGGGGGGAGACCCAGTACTTC.

The chain is built from TRBV29-1 and TRBJ1-2; possible D gene TRBD1, 6 bases. The CDR3 length is 13 residues. Trimming took 6 bases from V and 1 from J, leaving 12 bases between them. CDR1 SQVTM and CDR2 ANQGSEA come from the germline V gene. The CDR3 DNA sequence: TGCAGCGTGCGGACAGAGGTTAACTATGGCTACACCTTC. This translates into CSVRTEVNYGYTF.

This chain links TRBV6-6 with TRBJ1-5; possibly TRBD1 for D (5 bases). V was cut by 7 bases and J by 7 bases, with 20 bases left in between. Germline lookup yields CDR1 MNHNY and CDR2 SVGAGI (reference sequence). The CDR3 has 15 residues. The CDR3 protein is CASTREAGPGQPQHF. Written as DNA, the CDR3 is TGTGCCAGCACCCGGGAGGCGGGGCCCGGGCAGCCCCAGCATTTT.

V is TRBV7-2 and J is TRBJ2-5, with TRBD1 matching 9 bases. The CDR3 spans 14 residues. The junction had 6 bases not matched to a gene; V was cut back by 5 bases and J by 5 bases. Germline V gene sequence: CDR1 SGHTA, CDR2 FQGNSA. The CDR3 loop reads CASSQQGADETQYF. Here the CDR3 DNA reads TGTGCCAGCAGCCAACAGGGGGCTGATGAGACCCAGTACTTC.

This clone has only a few counts. The J gene is TRBJ1-5, the V gene TRBV7-2; possible D gene TRBD1, 6 bases. Germline values: CDR1 SGHTA, CDR2 FQGNSA. There are 18 residues in the CDR3. Trimming cost V 5 bases and J 1 base, with 21 bases left between them. The DNA of the CDR3 is TGTGCCAGCAGCCCTATGCGATTGGGGGCGGTGAGCAATCAGCCCCAGCATTTT. It is translated as CASSPMRLGAVSNQPQHF. Filled out from reference TRBV7-2 and TRBJ1-5, the complete variable domain reads GAGVSQSPSNKVTEKGKDVELRCDPISGHTALYWYRQSLGQGLEFLIYFQGNSAPDKSGLPSDRFSAERTGGSVSTLTIQRTQQEDSAVYLCASSPMRLGAVSNQPQHFGDGTRLSIL.

The chain carries TRBV10-3 and TRBJ2-4; D uncertain. Germline CDR1 is ENHRY and CDR2 is SYGVKD. This CDR3 has 17 amino acids. Deletions cut 0 bases from V and 0 bases from J, with 12 bases between. The CDR3 DNA sequence: TGTGCCATCAGTGAGTCCGAGGAGCTCCTAGCCAAAAACATTCAGTACTTC. This sequence encodes CAISESEELLAKNIQYF.

The CDR3 sequence: CASSPTGLAGVGSEQFF. CDR3 DNA: TGCGCCAGCAGCCCGACTGGTCTAGCGGGAGTCGGGAGTGAGCAGTTCTTC. The chain carries TRBV5-1 and TRBJ2-1, with TRBD2 identical over 10 bases. The CDR3 covers 17 residues. CDR1 and CDR2 (germline): SGHRS, YFSETQ. The J segment lost 9 bases and the V segment lost 4 bases, leaving 16 bases of the junction unmatched.

The J gene is TRBJ2-1, the V gene TRBV30; 7 bases agree with TRBD2. The CDR3 loop spans 17 amino acids. Germline assignment: CDR1 GTSNPN and CDR2 SVGIG (reference sequence). The V segment lost 2 bases and the J segment 0 bases; nucleotides outside the gene matches: 10. The chain's CDR3 is CAWSIERGTFSYNEQFF. The CDR3 nucleotides read TGTGCCTGGAGTATCGAGCGGGGTACTTTCTCCTACAATGAGCAGTTCTTC.

This chain's CDR3 is CASSPRRGNYGYTF. In nucleotides, the CDR3 is TGCGCCAGCAGCCCCCGTCGGGGGAACTATGGCTACACCTTC. The V call is TRBV4-3, the J call TRBJ1-2; possible D gene TRBD1, 5 bases. The V gene's germline CDR1 is LGHNA and CDR2 YSLEER. This CDR3 is 14 amino acids long. Trimming stripped 4 bases from V and 2 bases from J, with 11 bases between.

The J gene is TRBJ1-1, the V gene TRBV10-3, with TRBD1 identical over 8 bases. The germline CDR1 and CDR2 sequences are ENHRY and SYGVKD. J was trimmed by 7 bases and V by 2 bases; bases with no gene match: 9. The CDR3 sequence is 15 residues long. The CDR3 loop is CAISERDRPSNEAFF. CDR3 nucleotide sequence: TGTGCCATCAGTGAGAGGGACAGGCCTTCTAATGAAGCTTTCTTT.

This sequence joins TRBV7-2 and TRBJ2-5; 12 bases are shared with TRBD2. CDR1 and CDR2 from the germline V gene are SGHTA and FQGNSA. Trimming at V came to 6 bases and at J to 6 bases, leaving 8 bases not matched to a gene. The CDR3 sequence is 15 residues long. CDR3 nucleotide sequence: TGTGCCAGCAGTTCTAGCGGGGGGGTAAGAAAGACCCAGTACTTC. Residues: CASSSSGGVRKTQYF.

This rearrangement joins TRBV6-5 to TRBJ1-1; 7 positions match TRBD1. Unmatched junction bases numbered 2, after V lost 2 bases and J lost 8 bases. CDR1 is MNHEY, CDR2 SVGAGI, per germline. This CDR3 is 12 amino acids long. The CDR3 bases are TGTGCCAGCAGTTACCAGACAGGGGAAGCTTTCTTT. This gives the protein CASSYQTGEAFF.

Here the CDR3 DNA reads TGTGCCACTCACCCCGGGACAGGGACTGAAGCTTTCTTT. Protein: CATHPGTGTEAFF. The chain uses TRBV6-1 and TRBJ1-1, with 9 nucleotides matching TRBD1. The V gene's germline CDR1 is MNHNS and CDR2 SASEGT. The V gene end was trimmed by 10 bases and the J gene end by 5 bases; junction bases not matched to a gene: 8. This CDR3 is built from 13 residues.

The chain recombines TRBV25-1 with TRBJ2-5, with D possibly TRBD1 on 6 matching bases. V lost 6 bases and J lost 0, with 11 bases in between. Germline-derived CDR1 and CDR2 are MGHDK and SYGVNS. This CDR3 contains 14 residues. In nucleotides, the CDR3 is TGTGCCAGCAGCAGGGGCCGATACCAAGAGACCCAGTACTTC. It yields the protein CASSRGRYQETQYF.

The J gene is TRBJ2-2, the V gene TRBV30, with a weak D call TRBD1 (6 bases). Trimming shortened V by 0 bases and J by 0 bases, and 8 bases separated the two germline ends. The CDR3 runs 15 residues. Germline CDR1 and CDR2: GTSNPN and SVGIG (reference sequence). CDR3 region: CAWSVAGANTGELFF. CDR3 nucleotide sequence: TGTGCCTGGAGTGTTGCAGGGGCGAACACCGGGGAGCTGTTTTTT.

The chain's CDR3 is CASSWGVESGELFF. For the CDR3, the DNA is TGTGCCAGCAGCTGGGGGGTCGAATCCGGGGAGCTGTTTTTT. This chain links TRBV7-3 with TRBJ2-2; maybe TRBD2 (6 bases). Per germline, CDR1 SGHTA and CDR2 FQGTGA. CDR3 length: 14 residues. With 4 bases removed from V and 6 bases from J, the gap between germline ends came to 12 bases.

This sequence joins TRBV7-8 and TRBJ2-2, with 7 bases lining up with TRBD2. The CDR3 is made up of 17 amino acids. Germline V lookup: CDR1 SGHVS, CDR2 FQNEAQ. The ends lost 3 bases at V and 2 bases at J; junction bases unmatched: 9. CDR3 nucleotide sequence: TGTGCCAGCAGCTTTAGGCCCCTAGCGGACAACACCGGGGAGCTGTTTTTT. Its translation: CASSFRPLADNTGELFF.